The present T cell receptor (beta chain) was sequenced within a study of regulatory T cells in long-lasting Graves disease. Study findings and constraints: Patients with persistent disease showed a bias toward TRBV28, TRBJ1-2 and TRBJ2-5.

This clonotype occurred many times. Its antigen is currently unknown. Regarding time point: newly diagnosed GD, antithyroid drugs for less than 3 months. Making the TCR library involved RNA that had been extracted from PBMCs. Trimming removed 2 bases at V and 7 bases at J, with 21 bases between. In germline, CDR1 is LGHDT, CDR2 YNNKEL (reference sequence). The CDR3 sequence is 17 residues long. For TCR beta, libraries came from iRepertoire HTBI primers and Arm-PCR of CDR3 regions. TCRdb passed the multiplex PCR reads through MiXCR, listing each CDR3 protein once. The sample shows some 450,000 distinct CDR3 sequences, roughly 17% of them seen only once. A further study also used this sample, focusing on T cells in Graves' hyperthyroidism and ophthalmopathy.

Sequencing used peripheral blood mononuclear cells (PBMCs), obtained at new diagnosis, from a patient treated with antithyroid drugs. The chain joins TRBV3-1 to TRBJ2-1; D gene ambiguous. This receptor was taken from a woman in her 30s with Graves disease. Written as DNA, the CDR3 is TGTGCCAGCAGCCAAAAGTACGGGCGGAAAAGTTGGAATGAGCAGTTCTTC. This sequence encodes CASSQKYGRKSWNEQFF.